This passage covers 28 T cell receptor beta chains from one sample sequenced in a study of blood T cell repertoires in COVID-19 (dated by TCRdb to 2019 to 2021). The library was generated by the immunoSEQ multiplex PCR assay. TCRdb took over this immuneACCESS table, retaining in-frame rearrangements with V and J assigned. Such tables are incomplete; in checked studies, under half of the missing clones stem from an unresolved V gene, and the remainder is unexplained. This sample comprises about 270,000 clones, 81% of them detected only once. The ten largest clonotypes hold 2.5% to 3% of the sample. The sequencing input was peripheral blood. The receptors derive from a woman aged 55-69 years with active or convalescent COVID-19.

The rearrangement joins TRBV7-2 to TRBJ1-2; D not certain. Germline V gene data show CDR1 as SGHTA and CDR2 as FQGNSA. V lost 7 bases and J lost 3, with 18 bases in between. The CDR3 runs to 15 residues. CDR3 residues: CASIKSPGYYYGYTF. Here the CDR3 DNA reads TGTGCCAGCATCAAATCCCCGGGGTACTACTATGGCTACACCTTC.

V gene TRBV19 combines with J gene TRBJ2-1, with 10 bases lining up with TRBD1. Per germline, CDR1 LNHDA and CDR2 SQIVND (reference sequence). The CDR3 consists of 15 residues. Losses at the gene ends were 3 bases for V and 5 bases for J; bases not matched to a gene: 4. The CDR3 reads CASSMVDRGNNEQFF. DNA for the CDR3: TGTGCCAGTAGTATGGTGGACAGGGGGAACAATGAGCAGTTCTTC. The full variable domain, completed using reference TRBV19 and TRBJ2-1, is DGGITQSPKYLFRKEGQNVTLSCEQNLNHDAMYWYRQDPGQGLRLIYYSQIVNDFQKGDIAEGYSVSREKKESFPLTVTSAQKNPTAFYLCASSMVDRGNNEQFFGPGTRLTVL.

J is TRBJ1-3 and V is TRBV10-3, with TRBD1 matching 8 bases. With V trimmed by 6 bases and J by 0 bases, 4 bases remained unmatched. This CDR3 is 15 amino acids long. Germline values: CDR1 ENHRY, CDR2 SYGVKD. The CDR3, as DNA: TGTGCCATCAGGACCCAGGGGGCCTCTGGAAACACCATATATTTT. Encoded protein: CAIRTQGASGNTIYF.

V gene TRBV7-8 combines with J gene TRBJ1-5; D possibly corresponds to TRBD1 (6 bases). Germline CDR1 reads SGHVS; CDR2 reads FQNEAQ. V was trimmed by 1 base and J by 0 bases, leaving 7 bases between them. The CDR3 has 15 residues. Here the CDR3 DNA reads TGTGCCAGCAGCTTAGACAGGGATAGCAATCAGCCCCAGCATTTT. Its protein is CASSLDRDSNQPQHF.

The chain joins TRBV7-9 to TRBJ2-7; D is undetermined. The ends were cut back, 2 bases at V and 3 bases at J, with 5 bases in the middle. In germline, CDR1 is SEHNR, CDR2 FQNEAQ (reference sequence). This CDR3 is built from 12 residues. CDR3 amino acids: CASSLHSYEQYF. The CDR3 DNA reads as TGTGCCAGCAGCTTACACAGCTACGAGCAGTACTTC.

Written as DNA, the CDR3 is TGTGCCAGCAGCAACCTTCGGGGGGTCCAAGAGACCCAGTACTTC. Translated, it gives CASSNLRGVQETQYF. The chain employs TRBV7-8 and TRBJ2-5, with 7 bases aligning to TRBD2. Germline assignment: CDR1 SGHVS and CDR2 FQNEAQ. The CDR3 has 15 residues. J lost 1 base, V lost 5 bases, and 7 bases had no gene match. The whole variable domain, filled in from reference TRBV7-8 and TRBJ2-5, reads GAGVSQSPRYKVAKRGQDVALRCDPISGHVSLFWYQQALGQGPEFLTYFQNEAQLDKSGLPSDRFFAERPEGSVSTLKIQRTQQEDSAVYLCASSNLRGVQETQYFGPGTRLLVL.

This clone was found once. V gene TRBV3-1 (or the pseudogene TRBV3-2) combines with J gene TRBJ2-7; 8 positions agree with TRBD2. The V and J ends lost 1 base and 2 bases, in that order; junction bases with no gene match: 7. This CDR3 spans 16 amino acids. Per the germline V gene, CDR1 is LGHDT and CDR2 is YNNKEL (reference sequence). The CDR3 reads CASSQVKRGRAYEQYF. The CDR3 nucleotides read TGTGCCAGCAGCCAAGTGAAGCGGGGGCGTGCCTACGAGCAGTACTTC.

This clone was counted a few times. This rearrangement joins TRBV28 to TRBJ1-2; D gene ambiguous. The V end was cut by 4 bases, the J end by 1 base, with 4 bases between. This CDR3 comprises 12 residues. Per germline, CDR1 MDHEN and CDR2 SYDVKM. The CDR3 spells CASSSSNYGYTF. DNA of the CDR3: TGTGCCAGCAGTTCGAGTAACTATGGCTACACCTTC.

The chain combines TRBV7-2 with TRBJ1-5; maybe TRBD1 (6 bases). Deletions cut 5 bases from V and 5 bases from J, with 10 bases between. Germline V gene sequence: CDR1 SGHTA, CDR2 FQGNSA. The CDR3 runs 13 residues. The CDR3 spells CASSRGGYQPQHF. Written as DNA, the CDR3 is TGTGCCAGCAGCAGAGGGGGATATCAGCCCCAGCATTTT. The full variable domain, with the rest looked up from reference TRBV7-2 and TRBJ1-5, is GAGVSQSPSNKVTEKGKDVELRCDPISGHTALYWYRQSLGQGLEFLIYFQGNSAPDKSGLPSDRFSAERTGGSVSTLTIQRTQQEDSAVYLCASSRGGYQPQHFGDGTRLSIL.

The rearrangement uses TRBV27 and TRBJ1-2; no firm D call. In germline, CDR1 is MNHEY, CDR2 SMNVEV (reference sequence). This CDR3 contains 14 residues. The V gene lost 0 bases and the J gene lost 5 bases, with 10 bases spanning the gap. CDR3 region: CASSLSPGLYGYTF. In DNA form, the CDR3 reads TGTGCCAGCAGTTTATCCCCAGGTTTATATGGCTACACCTTC.

This clone came up a few times. The chain employs TRBV19 and TRBJ2-7; 7 nucleotides agree with TRBD2. Looked up from germline, CDR1 is LNHDA and CDR2 is SQIVND (reference sequence). J gave up 6 bases and V 5 bases, and 7 bases lay outside the gene matches. This CDR3 spans 13 amino acids. CDR3 loop: CASSWGTGGEQYF. The CDR3 DNA is TGTGCCAGTAGTTGGGGCACGGGGGGCGAGCAGTACTTC.

Only one count was recorded for this clone. V and J are TRBV5-6 and TRBJ2-5; 10 nucleotides line up with TRBD2. The CDR3 loop spans 16 amino acids. The V gene end was trimmed by 0 bases and the J gene end by 6 bases; junction bases not matched to a gene: 8. Germline CDR1 and CDR2: SGHDT and YYEEEE. For the CDR3, the DNA is TGTGCCAGCAGCTTGGAGAAGCGGGGGGGCGGACAGACCCAGTACTTC. Encoded protein: CASSLEKRGGGQTQYF.

This chain joins TRBV7-3 and TRBJ2-1, with D perhaps TRBD1 (5 bases). Deletions cut 2 bases from V and 3 bases from J, with 5 bases between. The CDR3 has 13 amino acids. Germline loops: CDR1 SGHTA, CDR2 FQGTGA. This CDR3 is CASSLDSYNEQFF. Here the CDR3 DNA reads TGTGCCAGCAGCTTAGACAGCTACAATGAGCAGTTCTTC.

This sequence joins TRBV27 and TRBJ1-5, with D possibly being TRBD1 (5 bases). Germline-derived CDR1 and CDR2 are MNHEY and SMNVEV (reference sequence). With 3 bases removed from V and 6 bases from J, the gap between germline ends came to 15 bases. The CDR3 sequence is 15 residues long. CDR3 sequence reads: CASSFQGALGQPQHF. The CDR3 region has the DNA TGTGCCAGCAGTTTTCAGGGTGCTTTAGGTCAGCCCCAGCATTTT.

The chain carries TRBV29-1 and TRBJ1-3; D is unclear. Trimming removed 5 bases from V and 0 bases from J, with 8 bases in between. The germline V gene encodes CDR1 SQVTM and CDR2 ANQGSEA. This CDR3 comprises 13 residues. Here the CDR3 DNA reads TGCAGCGTTAAACAGACCTCTGGAAACACCATATATTTT. This codes for CSVKQTSGNTIYF.

The chain links TRBV5-4 to TRBJ1-1; D uncertain. Germline V gives CDR1 SGHNT, CDR2 YYREEE (reference sequence). Trimming stripped 2 bases from V and 6 bases from J, with 17 bases between. The CDR3 spans 15 residues. For the CDR3, the DNA is TGTGCCAGCAGCTTCGGGGTAGCGGCCTATTCTGAAGCTTTCTTT. Encoded protein: CASSFGVAAYSEAFF.

The V and J genes are TRBV20-1 and TRBJ2-5; 9 nucleotides align to TRBD2. This CDR3 has 14 residues. In germline, CDR1 is DFQATT, CDR2 SNEGSKA (reference sequence). V dropped 3 bases and J dropped 6; count of bases not matched to a gene: 8. For the CDR3, the DNA is TGCAGTGCTAGTGGCGCGGGGGGGCCGCAGACCCAGTACTTC. Translated, it gives CSASGAGGPQTQYF.

This chain connects TRBV7-3 to TRBJ2-7; the match to TRBD2 covers 7 bases. This CDR3 is built from 14 residues. Looked up from germline, CDR1 is SGHTA and CDR2 is FQGTGA. The junction had 2 bases not matched to a gene; V was cut back by 1 base and J by 2 bases. Here the CDR3 DNA reads TGTGCCAGCAGCTTAAGTGGGGGGGCCTACGAGCAGTACTTC. It specifies CASSLSGGAYEQYF.

This rearrangement joins TRBV18 to TRBJ1-5; D gene unclear. This CDR3 is 17 amino acids long. The V gene's germline CDR1 is KGHSH and CDR2 LQKENI. V was cut by 1 base and J by 7 bases, with 20 bases left in between. As DNA, the CDR3 is TGTGCCAGCTCACCACAGGAAATTCCGGATTCGGGGCAGCCCCAGCATTTT. It specifies CASSPQEIPDSGQPQHF. Looking up the rest from reference TRBV18 and TRBJ1-5 gives the full variable domain: NAGVMQNPRHLVRRRGQEARLRCSPMKGHSHVYWYRQLPEEGLKFMVYLQKENIIDESGMPKERFSAEFPKEGPSILRIQQVVRGDSAAYFCASSPQEIPDSGQPQHFGDGTRLSIL.

The chain joins TRBV12-5 to TRBJ1-2, with 8 bases matching TRBD1. CDR1 is LGHNT and CDR2 is FRNRAP in the germline V gene. The ends lost 1 base at V and 4 bases at J; junction bases unmatched: 5. This CDR3 is 15 amino acids long. The CDR3 DNA reads as TGTGCTAGTGGTTTGGCCCGGACAGGGAGCTATGGCTACACCTTC. Amino acids: CASGLARTGSYGYTF.

The chain links TRBV6-2 or TRBV6-3 to TRBJ1-2; D gene uncertain. Trimming removed 0 bases at V and 8 bases at J, with 13 bases between. CDR1 and CDR2 from the germline V gene are MNHEY and SVGEGT. This CDR3 has 14 residues. CDR3 coding DNA: TGTGCCAGCAGTTACTCGAGTCGCGGAGGCGGCTACACCTTC. Protein: CASSYSSRGGGYTF.

This sequence joins TRBV7-2 and TRBJ1-2; no reliable D call. Germline CDR1 reads SGHTA; CDR2 reads FQGNSA. The CDR3 has 14 residues. The germline V and J ends were trimmed by 0 bases and 2 bases, with 7 bases remaining between them. In DNA form, the CDR3 reads TGTGCCAGCAGCTTAGCTTGGCAGAACTATGGCTACACCTTC. This sequence encodes CASSLAWQNYGYTF.

This clone appeared a single time. This chain links TRBV7-2 with TRBJ2-5; the D gene is possibly TRBD2 (5 bases). This CDR3 has 13 residues. CDR1 is SGHTA and CDR2 is FQGNSA in the germline V gene. V was clipped by 1 base and J by 5 bases, with 8 bases between them. The CDR3 DNA sequence: TGTGCCAGCAGCTTAGGAGGGTTGGAGACCCAGTACTTC. It translates to CASSLGGLETQYF.

Comment on this clone: Distinct nucleotide sequences in the sample also encode this CDR3. The rearrangement uses TRBV12-3 or TRBV12-4 and TRBJ1-1; weak D call: TRBD1 (6 bases). The CDR3 loop spans 13 amino acids. The V and J ends lost 5 bases and 0 bases respectively, with 7 bases between them. DNA for the CDR3: TGTGCCAGCAGTCCAGGGGTGAACACTGAAGCTTTCTTT. Its translation: CASSPGVNTEAFF.

In its sample, this clone was seen many times. The chain has TRBV5-8 and TRBJ1-3; D gene unclear. Germline CDR1 SGHTS, CDR2 YDEGEE. The CDR3 sequence is 14 residues long. Trimming shortened V by 4 bases and J by 1 base, and 9 bases separated the two germline ends. CDR3 sequence reads: CASSPTISGNTIYF. The CDR3 DNA is TGTGCCAGCAGCCCTACCATTTCTGGAAACACCATATATTTT.

The genes are TRBV10-3 and TRBJ2-6; D uncertain. The CDR3 runs to 16 residues. Germline V gene data show CDR1 as ENHRY and CDR2 as SYGVKD. Trimming took 3 bases from V and 6 from J, leaving 15 bases between them. CDR3 nucleotide sequence: TGTGCCATCAGTGATCGCGGAGTTAGTGCGGCCAACGTCCTGACTTTC. Protein sequence: CAISDRGVSAANVLTF.

The CDR3, as DNA: TGTGCCAGCAGTTACCAGGGACAGGTAAACTATGGCTACACCTTC. It translates to CASSYQGQVNYGYTF. The chain joins TRBV6-5 to TRBJ1-2; 8 positions agree with TRBD1. Germline V CDR1 and CDR2: MNHEY, SVGAGI. The length of the CDR3 is 15 residues. V dropped 2 bases and J dropped 2; count of bases not matched to a gene: 4.

This chain connects TRBV5-1 to TRBJ1-1; D is ambiguous. In germline, CDR1 is SGHRS, CDR2 YFSETQ. With 1 base removed from V and 4 bases from J, the gap between germline ends came to 11 bases. CDR3 size: 14 residues. CDR3 nucleotide sequence: TGCGCCAGCAGCTTGTCCGAGGAGGGCACTGAAGCTTTCTTT. Translated, it gives CASSLSEEGTEAFF. Full variable domain (outside the CDR3, taken from reference TRBV5-1 and TRBJ1-1): KAGVTQTPRYLIKTRGQQVTLSCSPISGHRSVSWYQQTPGQGLQFLFEYFSETQRNKGNFPGRFSGRQFSNSRSEMNVSTLELGDSALYLCASSLSEEGTEAFFGQGTRLTVV.